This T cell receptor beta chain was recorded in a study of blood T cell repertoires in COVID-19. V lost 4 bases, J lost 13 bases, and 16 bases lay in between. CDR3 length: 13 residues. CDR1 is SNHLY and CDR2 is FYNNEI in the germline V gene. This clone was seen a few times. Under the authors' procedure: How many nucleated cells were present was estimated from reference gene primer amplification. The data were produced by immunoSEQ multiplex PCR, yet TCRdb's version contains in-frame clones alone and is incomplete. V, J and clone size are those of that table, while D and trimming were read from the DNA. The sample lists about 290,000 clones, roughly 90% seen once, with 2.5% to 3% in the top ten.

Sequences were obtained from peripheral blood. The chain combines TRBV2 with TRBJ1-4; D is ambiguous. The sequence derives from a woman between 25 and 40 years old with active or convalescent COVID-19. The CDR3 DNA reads TGTGCCAGCAGTGCGCCCCGGGAAGATGGACTGTTTTTT. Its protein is CASSAPREDGLFF.